Listed below are T cell receptor beta chains from one sample, sequenced in a study of blood T cell repertoires in COVID-19. The method was immunoSEQ multiplex PCR; TCRdb's version includes in-frame clones alone and lacks a portion of them. In the table there are 300,000 to 400,000 clones, approximately 90% of which are singletons. Sequencing input: peripheral blood. The receptor set was obtained from a woman aged 30 to 39 with COVID-19, enrolled during active disease. The CDR3 runs from the conserved cysteine through the conserved F or W. A D gene is named only where the DNA matches it firmly. The size entry is marked missing in some rows and otherwise reads once, few, many or a size class.

CDR3aa: CASSQELGGEYNEQFF; CDR3nt: TGCGCCAGCAGCCAAGAACTAGGGGGGGAATACAATGAGCAGTTCTTC; j_gene: TRBJ2-1; v_gene: TRBV4-3; abundance: -; d_gene: -
CDR3aa: CASSLRGGLNYGYTF; CDR3nt: TGTGCCAGCAGCTTACGGGGGGGTCTTAACTATGGCTACACCTTC; j_gene: TRBJ1-2; v_gene: TRBV11-3; abundance: -; d_gene: -
CDR3aa: CASGRTTGANEAFF; CDR3nt: TGTGCTAGTGGTCGGACGACAGGGGCCAATGAAGCTTTCTTT; j_gene: TRBJ1-1; v_gene: TRBV12-5; abundance: -; d_gene: TRBD1
CDR3aa: CASSDMGGQGSRAPQHF; CDR3nt: TGTGCCAGCAGTGATATGGGGGGACAGGGGTCTAGAGCGCCCCAGCATTTT; j_gene: TRBJ1-5; v_gene: TRBV6-1; abundance: -; d_gene: TRBD1
CDR3aa: CASSPGTGQLNTF; CDR3nt: TGTGCCAGCTCACCAGGGACAGGGCAGTTAAACACCTTC; j_gene: TRBJ1-2; v_gene: TRBV18; abundance: -; d_gene: TRBD1
CDR3aa: CASSQRTGGKYNEQFF; CDR3nt: TGTGCCAGCAGCCAGCGGACAGGGGGCAAATACAATGAGCAGTTCTTC; j_gene: TRBJ2-1; v_gene: TRBV7-9; abundance: -; d_gene: TRBD1
CDR3aa: CASSLGQGIGQPQHF; CDR3nt: TGTGCCAGCAGCTTGGGACAGGGGATAGGACAGCCCCAGCATTTT; j_gene: TRBJ1-5; v_gene: TRBV7-2; abundance: -; d_gene: TRBD1
CDR3aa: CASSPTGTSGGKTYNEQFF; CDR3nt: TGCGCCAGCAGTCCTACCGGGACTAGCGGGGGAAAAACCTACAATGAGCAGTTCTTC; j_gene: TRBJ2-1; v_gene: TRBV5-1; abundance: few; d_gene: TRBD2
CDR3aa: CASSFAMRGLDGYTF; CDR3nt: TGTGCCAGCAGCTTCGCCATGAGGGGGCTGGACGGCTACACCTTC; j_gene: TRBJ1-2; v_gene: TRBV5-4; abundance: -; d_gene: TRBD1
CDR3aa: CASSNRLAGGPASTDTQYF; CDR3nt: TGTGCCAGCAGCAACCGACTAGCGGGGGGTCCCGCTAGCACAGATACGCAGTATTTT; j_gene: TRBJ2-3; v_gene: TRBV13; abundance: -; d_gene: TRBD2
CDR3aa: CASSPRDSQGPGADTQYF; CDR3nt: TGTGCCAGCAGCCCTCGGGACAGTCAGGGTCCGGGGGCAGATACGCAGTATTTT; j_gene: TRBJ2-3; v_gene: TRBV4-2; abundance: -; d_gene: -
CDR3aa: CASHQPSGGSTGELFF; CDR3nt: TGTGCCAGCCACCAGCCCAGCGGGGGGTCCACCGGGGAGCTGTTTTTT; j_gene: TRBJ2-2; v_gene: TRBV21-1; abundance: -; d_gene: -
CDR3aa: CASSQDRASTDTQYF; CDR3nt: TGTGCCAGCAGCCAGGACAGGGCTAGCACAGATACGCAGTATTTT; j_gene: TRBJ2-3; v_gene: TRBV5-4; abundance: -; d_gene: TRBD1
CDR3aa: CASSLSGTVYGYTF; CDR3nt: TGTGCCAGCAGCTTATCAGGAACAGTCTATGGCTACACCTTC; j_gene: TRBJ1-2; v_gene: TRBV7-2; abundance: few; d_gene: -
CDR3aa: CASSAGFTNEKLFF; CDR3nt: TGTGCCAGCAGTGCCGGGTTCACTAATGAAAAACTGTTTTTT; j_gene: TRBJ1-4; v_gene: TRBV25-1; abundance: -; d_gene: -
CDR3aa: CASSEKPGQDSPLHF; CDR3nt: TGTGCCAGCAGTGAGAAGCCGGGACAGGATTCACCCCTCCACTTT; j_gene: TRBJ1-6; v_gene: TRBV6-4; abundance: -; d_gene: TRBD1
CDR3aa: CASSPSFYEQYF; CDR3nt: TGTGCCAGCAGCCCTAGCTTCTACGAGCAGTACTTC; j_gene: TRBJ2-7; v_gene: TRBV9; abundance: -; d_gene: -
CDR3aa: CASSPGTGVYEQYF; CDR3nt: TGTGCCAGCAGTCCCGGGACAGGGGTCTACGAGCAGTACTTC; j_gene: TRBJ2-7; v_gene: TRBV6-5; abundance: -; d_gene: TRBD1
CDR3aa: CASSYATGTSGNNEQFF; CDR3nt: TGTGCCAGCAGTTACGCGACCGGGACTAGCGGAAACAATGAGCAGTTCTTC; j_gene: TRBJ2-1; v_gene: TRBV6-2/TRBV6-3; abundance: -; d_gene: TRBD2
CDR3aa: CASSLGGPFNEQFF; CDR3nt: TGTGCCAGCAGCCTGGGGGGGCCATTCAATGAGCAGTTCTTC; j_gene: TRBJ2-1; v_gene: TRBV4-2; abundance: -; d_gene: -
CDR3aa: CSVEAGEPGELFF; CDR3nt: TGCAGCGTTGAAGCGGGTGAACCCGGGGAGCTGTTTTTT; j_gene: TRBJ2-2; v_gene: TRBV29-1; abundance: -; d_gene: -
CDR3aa: CASTDTGYYGYTF; CDR3nt: TGTGCCAGCACCGACACAGGTTACTATGGCTACACCTTC; j_gene: TRBJ1-2; v_gene: TRBV6-6; abundance: -; d_gene: -
CDR3aa: CASGLDPSGELFF; CDR3nt: TGTGCTAGTGGTTTGGATCCATCCGGGGAGCTGTTTTTT; j_gene: TRBJ2-2; v_gene: TRBV12-5; abundance: -; d_gene: -